This is a list of T cell receptor beta chains from one sample in a study of T cell responses to AZD1222 COVID-19 vaccine. Assay: immunoSEQ multiplex PCR; the TCRdb copy retains only in-frame clones and omits some. The sample gives tens of thousands of clones, about 90% of which show up once; more than 4.5% is in the top ten. The sequences come from peripheral blood, collected on day 0 of AZD1222 vaccination. The receptors derive from an adult in good health. Each CDR3 is given with its conserved first and last residue. The D gene is left open where the match is weak. Only some rows state a clone size, as once, few, many or a class for expanded clones.

size: NA; D: NA; J: TRBJ2-5; V: TRBV30; CDR3: CAWSVDQETQYF; DNA: TGTGCCTGGAGTGTAGATCAAGAGACCCAGTACTTC
size: NA; D: NA; J: TRBJ1-1; V: TRBV12-3/TRBV12-4; CDR3: CASRRGWNTEAFF; DNA: TGTGCCAGCAGGAGAGGTTGGAACACTGAAGCTTTCTTT
size: NA; D: NA; J: TRBJ1-2; V: TRBV10-3; CDR3: CAISEAGIRGYYGYTF; DNA: TGTGCCATCAGTGAGGCGGGGATCCGGGGGTACTATGGCTACACCTTC
size: NA; D: TRBD1; J: TRBJ1-2; V: TRBV13; CDR3: CASSFDRGQGYTF; DNA: TGTGCCAGCAGCTTCGACAGGGGGCAGGGCTACACCTTC
size: NA; D: NA; J: TRBJ2-7; V: TRBV30; CDR3: CAWSALVYEQYF; DNA: TGTGCCTGGAGTGCACTAGTCTACGAGCAGTACTTC
size: NA; D: NA; J: TRBJ1-3; V: TRBV5-6; CDR3: CASSFAGSGNTIYF; DNA: TGTGCCAGCAGCTTTGCGGGCTCTGGAAACACCATATATTTT
size: once; D: NA; J: TRBJ2-7; V: TRBV6-2/TRBV6-3; CDR3: CASSLAGTYEQYF; DNA: TGTGCCAGCAGTTTGGCGGGAACCTACGAGCAGTACTTC
size: NA; D: NA; J: TRBJ1-2; V: TRBV9; CDR3: CASSVESRTTNYGYTF; DNA: TGTGCCAGCAGCGTAGAATCAAGAACTACAAACTATGGCTACACCTTC
size: NA; D: NA; J: TRBJ2-5; V: TRBV2; CDR3: CASSGTLRQETQYF; DNA: TGTGCCAGCAGCGGGACCCTAAGACAAGAGACCCAGTACTTC
size: NA; D: NA; J: TRBJ2-1; V: TRBV2; CDR3: CASSEDDNEQFF; DNA: TGTGCCAGCAGTGAGGACGACAATGAGCAGTTCTTC
size: few; D: NA; J: TRBJ2-2; V: TRBV12-3/TRBV12-4; CDR3: CASSYTGELFF; DNA: TGTGCCAGCAGTTACACCGGGGAGCTGTTTTTT